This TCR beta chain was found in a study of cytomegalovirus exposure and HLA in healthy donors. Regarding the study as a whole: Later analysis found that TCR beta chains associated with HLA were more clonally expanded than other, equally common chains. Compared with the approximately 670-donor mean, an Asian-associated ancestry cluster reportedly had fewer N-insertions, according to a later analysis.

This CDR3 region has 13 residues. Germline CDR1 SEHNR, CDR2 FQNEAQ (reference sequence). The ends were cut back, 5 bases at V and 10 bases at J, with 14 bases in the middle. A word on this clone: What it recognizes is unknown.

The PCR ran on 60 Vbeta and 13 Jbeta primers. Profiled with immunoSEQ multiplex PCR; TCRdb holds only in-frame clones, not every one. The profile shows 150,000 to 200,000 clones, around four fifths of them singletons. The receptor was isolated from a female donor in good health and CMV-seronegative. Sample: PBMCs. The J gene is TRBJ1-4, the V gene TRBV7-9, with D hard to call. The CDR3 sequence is CASSVGPPSKLFF. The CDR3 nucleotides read TGTGCCAGCAGCGTAGGGCCTCCCTCAAAACTGTTTTTT.